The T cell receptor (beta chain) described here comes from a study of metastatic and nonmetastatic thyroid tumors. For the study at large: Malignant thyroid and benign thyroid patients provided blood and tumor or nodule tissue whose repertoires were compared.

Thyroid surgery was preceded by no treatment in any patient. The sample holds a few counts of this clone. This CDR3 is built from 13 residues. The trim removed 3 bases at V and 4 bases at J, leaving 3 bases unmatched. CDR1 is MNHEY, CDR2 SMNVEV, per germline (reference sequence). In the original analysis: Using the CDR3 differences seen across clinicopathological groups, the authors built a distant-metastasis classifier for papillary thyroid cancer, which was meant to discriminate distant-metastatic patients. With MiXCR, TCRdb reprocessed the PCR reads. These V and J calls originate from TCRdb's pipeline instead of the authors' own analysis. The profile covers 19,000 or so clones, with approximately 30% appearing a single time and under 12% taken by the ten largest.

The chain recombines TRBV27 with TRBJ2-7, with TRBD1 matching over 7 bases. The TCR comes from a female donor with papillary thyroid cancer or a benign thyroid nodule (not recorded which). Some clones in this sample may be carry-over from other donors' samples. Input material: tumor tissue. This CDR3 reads CASSLQTGYEQYF. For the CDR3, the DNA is TGTGCCAGCAGTTTGCAGACAGGGTACGAGCAGTACTTC.